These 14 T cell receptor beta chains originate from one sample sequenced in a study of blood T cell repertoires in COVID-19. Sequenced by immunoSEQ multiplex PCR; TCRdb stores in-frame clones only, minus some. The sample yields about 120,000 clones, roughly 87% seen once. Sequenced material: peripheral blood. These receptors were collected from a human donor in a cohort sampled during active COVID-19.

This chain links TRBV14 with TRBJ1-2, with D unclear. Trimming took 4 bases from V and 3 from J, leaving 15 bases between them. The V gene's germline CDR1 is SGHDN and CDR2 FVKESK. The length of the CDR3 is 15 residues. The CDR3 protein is CASSRSGLWDYGYTF. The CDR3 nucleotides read TGTGCCAGCAGCCGATCCGGGTTATGGGACTATGGCTACACCTTC. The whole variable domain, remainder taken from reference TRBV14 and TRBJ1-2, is EAGVTQFPSHSVIEKGQTVTLRCDPISGHDNLYWYRRVMGKEIKFLLHFVKESKQDESGMPNNRFLAERTGGTYSTLKVQPAELEDSGVYFCASSRSGLWDYGYTFGSGTRLTVV.

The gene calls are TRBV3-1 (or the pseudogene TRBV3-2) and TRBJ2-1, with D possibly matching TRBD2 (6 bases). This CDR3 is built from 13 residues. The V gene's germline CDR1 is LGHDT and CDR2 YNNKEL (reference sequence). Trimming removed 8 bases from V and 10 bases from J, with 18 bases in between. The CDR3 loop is CASHDSGPQEQFF. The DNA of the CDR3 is TGTGCCAGCCACGATAGCGGTCCCCAGGAGCAGTTCTTC.

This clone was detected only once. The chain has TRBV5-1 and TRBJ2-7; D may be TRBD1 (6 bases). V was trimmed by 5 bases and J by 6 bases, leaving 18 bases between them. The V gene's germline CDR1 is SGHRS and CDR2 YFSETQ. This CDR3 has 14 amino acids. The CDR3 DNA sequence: TGCGCCAGCAGTAATTCCGGGACACCCTCCGAGCAGTACTTC. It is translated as CASSNSGTPSEQYF. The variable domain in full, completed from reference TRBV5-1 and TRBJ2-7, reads KAGVTQTPRYLIKTRGQQVTLSCSPISGHRSVSWYQQTPGQGLQFLFEYFSETQRNKGNFPGRFSGRQFSNSRSEMNVSTLELGDSALYLCASSNSGTPSEQYFGPGTRLTVT.

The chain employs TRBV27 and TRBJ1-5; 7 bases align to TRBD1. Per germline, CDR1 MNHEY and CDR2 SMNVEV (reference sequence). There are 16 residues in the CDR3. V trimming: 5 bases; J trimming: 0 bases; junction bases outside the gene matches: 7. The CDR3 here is CASSIRGQNSNQPQHF. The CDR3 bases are TGTGCCAGCAGTATCCGGGGACAGAATAGCAATCAGCCCCAGCATTTT.

This chain's CDR3 is CTSGGSGGAVGTDTQYF. DNA of the CDR3: TGCACAAGCGGGGGTAGCGGGGGGGCCGTGGGCACAGATACGCAGTATTTT. V usage is TRBV1 and J usage is TRBJ2-3; the DNA was not used to check the table's D call, TRBD2. TRBV1 is a recognized pseudogene. The CDR3 is 17 amino acids.

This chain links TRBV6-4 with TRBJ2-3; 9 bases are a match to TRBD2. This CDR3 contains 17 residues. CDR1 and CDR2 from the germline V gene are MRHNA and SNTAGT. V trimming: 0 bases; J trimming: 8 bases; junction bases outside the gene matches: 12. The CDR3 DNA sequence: TGTGCCAGCAGTGACTCGACTAAGGGAGCGGGGGGCGGTACGCAGTATTTT. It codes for CASSDSTKGAGGGTQYF.

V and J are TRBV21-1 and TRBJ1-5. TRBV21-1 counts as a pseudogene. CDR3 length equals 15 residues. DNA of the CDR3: TGTGCCAGCAGCCCCCGCGGGGGCCTGCGGCAGCCCCAGCATTTT. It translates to CASSPRGGLRQPQHF.

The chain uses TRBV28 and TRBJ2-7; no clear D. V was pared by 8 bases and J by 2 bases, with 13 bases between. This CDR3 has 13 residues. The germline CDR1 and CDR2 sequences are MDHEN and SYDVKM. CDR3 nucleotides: TGTGCCAGCGTGGCAGGCAGTACCTACGAGCAGTACTTC. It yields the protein CASVAGSTYEQYF.

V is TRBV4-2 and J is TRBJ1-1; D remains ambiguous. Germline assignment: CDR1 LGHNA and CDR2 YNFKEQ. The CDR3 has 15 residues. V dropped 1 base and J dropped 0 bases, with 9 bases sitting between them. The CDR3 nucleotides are TGTGCCAGCAGCCAAGTTTTGGAGTTGAACACTGAAGCTTTCTTT. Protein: CASSQVLELNTEAFF.

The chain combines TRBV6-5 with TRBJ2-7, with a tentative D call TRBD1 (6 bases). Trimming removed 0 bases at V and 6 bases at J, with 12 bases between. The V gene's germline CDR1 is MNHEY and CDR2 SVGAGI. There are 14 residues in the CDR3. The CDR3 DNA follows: TGTGCCAGCAGTTACTCGGTCCCAGGGGTCGAGCAGTACTTC. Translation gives CASSYSVPGVEQYF.

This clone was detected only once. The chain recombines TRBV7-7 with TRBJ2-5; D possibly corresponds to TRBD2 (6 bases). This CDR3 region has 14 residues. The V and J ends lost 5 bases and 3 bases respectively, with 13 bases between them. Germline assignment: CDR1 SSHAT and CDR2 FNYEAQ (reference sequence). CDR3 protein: CASSPRTNKETQYF. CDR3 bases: TGTGCCAGCAGCCCCCGGACTAACAAAGAGACCCAGTACTTC.

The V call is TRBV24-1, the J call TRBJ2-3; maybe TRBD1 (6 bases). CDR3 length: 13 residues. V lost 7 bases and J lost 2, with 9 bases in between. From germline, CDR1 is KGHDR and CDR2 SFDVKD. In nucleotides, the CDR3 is TGTGCCACCAGCGGGGACAACACAGATACGCAGTATTTT. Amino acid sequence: CATSGDNTDTQYF.

The DNA of the CDR3 is TGTGCCTGGAGTGTACGTCAGGTGAATGAAAAACTGTTTTTT. Translation gives CAWSVRQVNEKLFF. This chain links TRBV30 with TRBJ1-4, with D hard to call. The V gene's germline CDR1 is GTSNPN and CDR2 SVGIG (reference sequence). V lost 0 bases and J 5 bases, leaving 10 bases between the germline ends. This CDR3 has 14 residues.

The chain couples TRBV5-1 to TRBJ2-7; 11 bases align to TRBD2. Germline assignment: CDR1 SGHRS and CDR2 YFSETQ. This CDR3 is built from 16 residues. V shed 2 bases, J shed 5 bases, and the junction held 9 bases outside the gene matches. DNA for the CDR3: TGCGCCAGCAGCTTCCTAGCGGGGGGACTTATAAACGAGCAGTACTTC. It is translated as CASSFLAGGLINEQYF.